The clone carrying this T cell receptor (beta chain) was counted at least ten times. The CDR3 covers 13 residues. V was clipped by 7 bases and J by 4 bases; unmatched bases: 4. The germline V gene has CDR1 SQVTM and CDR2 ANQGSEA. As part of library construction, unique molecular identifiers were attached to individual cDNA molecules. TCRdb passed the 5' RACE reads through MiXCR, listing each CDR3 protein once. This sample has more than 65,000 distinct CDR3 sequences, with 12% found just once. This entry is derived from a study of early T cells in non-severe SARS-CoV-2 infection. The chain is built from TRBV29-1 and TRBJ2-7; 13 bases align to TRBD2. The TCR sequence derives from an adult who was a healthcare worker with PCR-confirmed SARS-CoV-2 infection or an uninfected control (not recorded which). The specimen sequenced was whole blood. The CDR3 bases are TGCAGCGCTAGGACTAGCGGGAGTTACGAGCAGTACTTC. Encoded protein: CSARTSGSYEQYF.